This TCR beta chain is drawn from a study of blood T cell repertoires in COVID-19. Across the study: Acute-phase and convalescent COVID-19 samples originated in the United States, Italy and Spain. PBMCs, B-cell-depleted T cells, or T cells provided the cDNA or gDNA that made up the material.

Germline lookup yields CDR1 MNHEY and CDR2 SVGAGI. The V and J ends lost 4 bases and 3 bases, in that order; junction bases with no gene match: 2. The CDR3 is made up of 14 amino acids. Sequenced by immunoSEQ multiplex PCR; TCRdb stores in-frame clones only, minus some. The sample lists some 20,000 clones; 70% to 80% were seen once. The source of this sequence is a man older than 75 with acute or convalescent COVID-19. The material sequenced was peripheral blood. The chain has TRBV6-5 and TRBJ2-3; 9 bases line up with TRBD1. The CDR3 DNA follows: TGTGCCAGCAGTTCAGGACAGGGGACAGATACGCAGTATTTT. Translated: CASSSGQGTDTQYF.